One T cell receptor beta chain is described in this entry. The sample is drawn from a study of CD8 T cells in Susac syndrome. The CDR3 has 16 amino acids. Germline V gene data show CDR1 as SGDLS and CDR2 as YYNGEE. The V and J ends lost 3 bases and 0 bases, in that order; junction bases with no gene match: 5. Random hexamers were used to reverse transcribe roughly 0.45 to 1 ug of RNA. TCRdb reanalysed the immunoSEQ multiplex PCR reads using MiXCR and keeps one entry per CDR3 protein. The sample has approximately 190,000 distinct CDR3 sequences, roughly 94% seen once. The source is a human donor with Susac syndrome. The rearrangement joins TRBV9 to TRBJ2-1, with 8 bases fitting TRBD2. Sequences were obtained from CD8+ T cells from PBMCs. CDR3 sequence: CASSARGTSSYNEQFF. The CDR3 nucleotides read TGTGCCAGCAGCGCCCGGGGGACTAGCTCCTACAATGAGCAGTTCTTC. Drawing the rest from reference TRBV9 and TRBJ2-1, the complete variable domain is DSGVTQTPKHLITATGQRVTLRCSPRSGDLSVYWYQQSLDQGLQFLIQYYNGEERAKGNILERFSAQQFPDLHSELNLSSLELGDSALYFCASSARGTSSYNEQFFGPGTRLTVL.